This T cell receptor beta chain was observed in a study of metastatic and nonmetastatic thyroid tumors. Study in general: Thyroid patients, malignant and benign, had repertoires compared across blood and tumor or nodule tissue.

This clone was seen only a few times. No treatment of any kind had been given to any patient before thyroid surgery. Germline CDR1 reads MDHEN; CDR2 reads SYDVKM. The CDR3 has 13 residues. Trimming cost V 6 bases and J 6 bases, with 12 bases left between them. In the original processing: Differences in CDR3 between clinicopathological groups were drawn on to build a classifier intended to discriminate distant-metastatic papillary thyroid cancer patients. TCRdb ran MiXCR on the PCR reads. The V and J calls reflect TCRdb's pipeline rather than the authors' work. This sample has roughly 81,000 clones, with roughly 8.6% found just once.

This clonotype was sampled from a female donor with papillary thyroid cancer or a benign thyroid nodule (not recorded which). Some clones in this sample may be carry-over from other donors' samples. Sequencing was done on a sample of blood. The chain couples TRBV28 to TRBJ1-3; D is ambiguous. The CDR3 region is CASSPGDSNTIYF. The CDR3 DNA reads TGTGCCAGCAGCCCTGGGGATTCAAACACCATATATTTT.